This entry is about one T cell receptor beta chain. The data derive from a study of identical twins. TCRdb analysed the 5' RACE reads with MiXCR anew, one entry per CDR3 protein. This table holds around 490,000 distinct CDR3 sequences, 12% to 15% found once. There are 16 residues in the CDR3. Germline assignment: CDR1 ENHRY and CDR2 SYGVKD. V was clipped by 3 bases and J by 1 base, with 13 bases between them. The data also belong to a second study, concerning yellow fever vaccine responses in identical twins. Turning to that study: Twins' vaccine T cell responses were reported to seem partly convergent and partly personalized.

This sequence originates from a woman aged 18-29 years in good health. The sequenced sample consisted of CD4+ T cells sorted from blood. This rearrangement joins TRBV10-3 to TRBJ2-1; D uncertain. CDR3 sequence reads: CAISEVGQPSYNEQFF. CDR3 sequence (DNA): TGTGCCATCAGTGAAGTCGGGCAGCCTTCCTACAATGAGCAGTTCTTC.